Given below is one T cell receptor (beta chain) in context. Its antigen is currently unknown. This entry is derived from a study of T cells in Graves' hyperthyroidism and ophthalmopathy. What was amplified from RNA transcripts were TCR beta CDR3 regions. The TCR CDR3 was amplified in a first-round RT-PCR using the HTBI primer set. MiXCR was run by TCRdb on the multiplex PCR reads, yielding one entry per CDR3 protein. The repertoire holds 620,000 or so distinct CDR3 sequences, with about 15% as singletons. Whole-study findings and limits: Before onset, ophthalmopathy was predicted by the model a median about 6.2 months earlier.

This CDR3 comprises 16 residues. The V segment lost 5 bases and the J segment 3 bases; nucleotides outside the gene matches: 11. Germline V gene sequence: CDR1 SGHTA, CDR2 FQGTGA. The cohort's ophthalmopathy patients, a group with duration under 3 months, had a Clinical Activity Score of at least 3 and a NOSPECS grade of at least 4. Exclusion followed for patients with uncontrolled infection, other autoimmune disease, pregnancy or lactation. Sequencing input: blood. This TCR came from a woman aged 45 to 65 with Graves' ophthalmopathy. J is TRBJ2-7 and V is TRBV7-3; 9 bases line up with TRBD2. CDR3: CASSQPPGLAGYEQYF. CDR3 sequence (DNA): TGTGCCAGCAGCCAACCTCCGGGACTAGCAGGCTACGAGCAGTACTTC.